This TCR beta chain was found in a study of T-cell reconstitution after alpha-beta-depleted transplantation in children. Researchers prepared the TCRbeta library using unique molecular identifiers, the study reports. TCRdb redid the calling of the PCR reads with MiXCR, one entry per CDR3 protein. Among about 360,000 distinct CDR3 sequences listed, approximately 12% were seen once. This clonotype was detected many times. The CDR3 loop spans 14 amino acids. Germline loops: CDR1 ENHRY, CDR2 SYGVKD. The V end was cut by 1 base, the J end by 7 bases, with 11 bases between. V and J are TRBV10-3 and TRBJ2-1, with D perhaps TRBD1 or TRBD2 (5 bases each). The clonotype was recovered from a human donor who donated a stem cell graft to a child with Fanconi anemia. Sequenced here: PBMCs, sampled from the stem cell graft. The CDR3 is CAISELGTVNEQFF. Here the CDR3 DNA reads TGTGCCATCAGTGAGTTGGGGACCGTGAATGAGCAGTTCTTC.